This TCR beta chain came from a study of monozygotic twins with cystic fibrosis. Of note for this clone: Antigen specificity is unknown.

The V segment lost 3 bases and the J segment 5 bases; nucleotides outside the gene matches: 8. Per germline, CDR1 KGHSH and CDR2 LQKENI. This CDR3 is built from 18 residues. The protocol was immunoSEQ multiplex PCR, while the TCRdb copy is restricted to in-frame clones and leaves out a portion. Here the sample spans some 32,000 clones, more than 85% being singletons. Study-wide results and limits: Co-twins had the most similar V usage for 13 of 16 pairs, J for 8.

This chain connects TRBV18 to TRBJ2-2, with TRBD2 matching 14 bases. Sequenced: blood. The TCR comes from a girl aged 2-10 years with cystic fibrosis. Here the CDR3 DNA reads TGTGCCAGCTCACCCCGTTCAGGGACTAGCGGGAGTACCGGGGAGCTGTTTTTT. Translating gives CASSPRSGTSGSTGELFF.